The sequence of this T cell receptor beta chain was determined in a study of sequential checkpoint blockade in melanoma. For the study at large: First-line arms were nivolumab then ipilimumab, or the reverse, randomized 1:1. Maintenance nivolumab came after either treatment sequence.

Measured with immunoSEQ multiplex PCR; TCRdb has only the in-frame clones, and not every one. The table has approximately 10,000 clones, around 73% seen once. Treatment indicated: randomized to nivolumab then ipilimumab (arm A) or the reverse (arm B). Patients had received no earlier DNA-damaging chemotherapy. Live CD3+CD8+ CD19− CD56− cells were sorted from PBMCs. The starting material was CD8+ T cells sorted from blood (inferred from file names), obtained from a patient given nivolumab and ipilimumab in sequence. The origin of this receptor is a human donor with melanoma.

CDR3 nucleotides: TGCAGTGCCTCCGGGAAGGCTGAGCAGTTCTTC. Its protein product is CSASGKAEQFF. The genes are TRBV20-1 and TRBJ2-1; TRBD2 is a possible D gene (5 bases). V lost 6 bases, J lost 9 bases, and 12 bases lay in between. There are 11 residues in the CDR3. From germline, CDR1 is DFQATT and CDR2 SNEGSKA (reference sequence).